Listed below are T cell receptor beta chains from one sample, sequenced in a study of blood T cell repertoires in COVID-19. Clones were read by immunoSEQ multiplex PCR, and TCRdb kept only the in-frame ones, dropping some. The table has approximately 100,000 clones, around 85% seen once. Sequences were obtained from peripheral blood. The receptors here all came from a human donor in a cohort sampled during active COVID-19. CDR3s include the opening cysteine and the closing phenylalanine or tryptophan. The D gene is left open where the match is weak. The size field is filled for only some rows; it gives once, few, many or a size class.

d_gene | abundance | j_gene | v_gene | CDR3aa | CDR3nt
TRBD1 | - | TRBJ2-7 | TRBV5-5 | CASSSQGAGSYEQYF | TGTGCCAGCAGCTCTCAGGGGGCTGGATCCTACGAGCAGTACTTC
TRBD1 | - | TRBJ2-3 | TRBV19 | CASSPDRGRDTQYF | TGTGCCAGTAGCCCGGACAGGGGGCGGGATACGCAGTATTTT
- | - | TRBJ1-1 | TRBV9 | CASSAPRGALNTEAFF | TGTGCCAGCAGCGCTCCCCGGGGGGCCTTGAACACTGAAGCTTTCTTT
TRBD2 | - | TRBJ2-2 | TRBV29-1 | CSVFQAGGPGTGELFF | TGCAGCGTGTTCCAAGCGGGGGGGCCGGGGACCGGGGAGCTGTTTTTT
- | - | TRBJ2-7 | TRBV5-1 | CASSLGGLSSYEQYF | TGCGCCAGCAGCTTGGGGGGACTTTCTTCCTACGAGCAGTACTTC
- | - | TRBJ2-1 | TRBV28 | CASTLSPSRGEQFF | TGTGCCAGCACGTTATCACCAAGTCGGGGTGAGCAGTTCTTC
- | - | TRBJ2-2 | TRBV5-1 | CASSLVIAAGELFF | TGCGCCAGCAGCTTGGTAATAGCCGCCGGGGAGCTGTTTTTT
- | few | TRBJ1-5 | TRBV12-3/TRBV12-4 | CASSIQGKGPQHF | TGTGCCAGCAGTATACAGGGAAAGGGGCCCCAGCATTTT
TRBD1 | - | TRBJ2-5 | TRBV7-7 | CASSLGTGNTQYF | TGTGCCAGCAGCTTAGGGACAGGGAATACCCAGTACTTC
TRBD2 | - | TRBJ2-5 | TRBV15 | CATSSRGGRETQYF | TGTGCCACCAGCAGCCGGGGGGGCCGGGAGACCCAGTACTTC
TRBD1 | - | TRBJ1-1 | TRBV6-6 | CASSLWMVKGGIPLNTEAFF | TGTGCCAGCAGCTTATGGATGGTTAAAGGGGGCATCCCCCTGAACACTGAAGCTTTCTTT
- | - | TRBJ1-2 | TRBV19 | CASSIDAHQENTF | TGTGCCAGTAGTATAGATGCCCATCAGGAAAACACCTTC
- | - | TRBJ2-7 | TRBV27 | CASSPSRGIEQYF | TGTGCCAGCAGTCCCTCCCGGGGGATCGAGCAGTACTTC
- | - | TRBJ2-3 | TRBV11-2 | CASRYSEADTQYF | TGTGCCAGCAGGTACTCAGAGGCAGATACGCAGTATTTT
- | - | TRBJ1-5 | TRBV24-1 | CATSDLDSQPQHF | TGTGCCACCAGTGATCTCGACAGTCAGCCCCAGCATTTT
- | - | TRBJ1-4 | TRBV6-5 | CASSYRQVPSEKLFF | TGTGCCAGCAGTTATCGACAGGTTCCAAGTGAAAAACTGTTTTTT
- | few | TRBJ1-2 | TRBV28 | CASSLRGLYGYTF | TGTGCCAGCAGCCTCAGGGGTCTCTATGGCTACACCTTC
- | - | TRBJ1-1 | TRBV24-1 | CATRLGGNTEAFF | TGTGCCACCCGATTAGGAGGGAACACTGAAGCTTTCTTT
TRBD1 | - | TRBJ1-2 | TRBV16 | CASSQSGQGKGSGYTF | TGTGCCAGCAGCCAATCGGGACAGGGGAAAGGTTCTGGCTACACCTTC
- | - | TRBJ2-5 | TRBV15 | CATSRDYKETQYF | TGTGCCACCAGCAGAGATTACAAAGAGACCCAGTACTTC
- | few | TRBJ2-2 | TRBV5-6 | CASSLATGGELFF | TGTGCCAGCAGCTTGGCGACAGGTGGGGAGCTGTTTTTT
TRBD2 | - | TRBJ2-5 | TRBV20-1 | CSASRLAGVGETQYF | TGCAGTGCTAGTAGGCTAGCGGGAGTCGGGGAGACCCAGTACTTC
- | - | TRBJ2-7 | TRBV14 | CASSPRQATYHYF | TGTGCCAGCAGCCCACGACAGGCCACCTACCACTACTTC
TRBD1 | - | TRBJ2-7 | TRBV6-2/TRBV6-3 | CASSTTGFEEQYF | TGTGCCAGCAGTACGACAGGGTTTGAGGAGCAGTACTTC
TRBD1 | - | TRBJ1-1 | TRBV2 | CASVQGANTEAFF | TGTGCCAGCGTACAGGGGGCGAACACTGAAGCTTTCTTT
- | - | TRBJ2-1 | TRBV29-1 | CSVEVQSYNEQFF | TGCAGCGTTGAGGTCCAGTCCTACAATGAGCAGTTCTTC
- | - | TRBJ1-1 | TRBV6-5 | CASSYVRGNEAFF | TGTGCCAGCAGTTATGTCCGGGGAAATGAAGCTTTCTTT
- | few | TRBJ2-7 | TRBV27 | CASSPGTAGSYEQYF | TGTGCCAGCAGTCCCGGGACTGCTGGCTCCTACGAGCAGTACTTC
TRBD1 | - | TRBJ1-2 | TRBV6-5 | CASIPRTGLYGYTF | TGTGCCAGCATACCTCGGACAGGACTTTATGGCTACACCTTC
- | - | TRBJ2-3 | TRBV27 | CASSWTTFTDTQYF | TGTGCCAGCAGTTGGACTACCTTTACAGATACGCAGTATTTT
- | few | TRBJ1-1 | TRBV21-1 | CARSRIEVNTEAFF | TGTGCCAGATCCCGGATTGAGGTGAACACTGAAGCTTTCTTT